What follows are 23 T cell receptor beta chains derived from one specimen sequenced in a study of CD8+CD57+ T cells in acquired aplastic anemia (dated by TCRdb to the late 2010s). This sample was sequenced with an Illumina HiSeq 2000. Genomic DNA was used as template for profiling of TCR beta VDJ combinations and CDR3 sequences. In TCRdb, the public reads were trimmed at Q25 with fastp and aligned with MiXCR, with productive beta chains retained. For every CDR3 protein sequence, its rows merge into one entry that carries the most common genes and DNA. Counted in this sample were more than 100,000 distinct CDR3 sequences; 40% to 45% of them appeared once. Of the sample, 8.4% falls within the top ten clones. The sample taken for sequencing was sorted CD4+, CD8+, or CD8+CD57+ T cells (not recorded which) from PBMCs. Source of these receptors: a human donor in good health, serving as a control.

This clonotype was counted only a few times. The V gene is TRBV18, the J gene TRBJ2-1; no firm D call. V lost 4 bases and J lost 5, with 6 bases in between. Germline V CDR1 and CDR2: KGHSH, LQKENI. The length of the CDR3 is 12 residues. As DNA, the CDR3 is TGTGCCAGCTCACTAAGTAACAATGAGCAGTTCTTC. Protein: CASSLSNNEQFF. Using reference TRBV18 and TRBJ2-1 for the parts outside the CDR3, the full variable domain is NAGVMQNPRHLVRRRGQEARLRCSPMKGHSHVYWYRQLPEEGLKFMVYLQKENIIDESGMPKERFSAEFPKEGPSILRIQQVVRGDSAAYFCASSLSNNEQFFGPGTRLTVL.

This chain connects TRBV24-1 to TRBJ2-1; 10 nucleotides align to TRBD2. CDR1 is KGHDR and CDR2 is SFDVKD in the germline V gene. V lost 3 bases to trimming and J lost 5 bases; unmatched junction nucleotides: 3. CDR3 size: 15 residues. CDR3 sequence: CATSDGAGGDNEQFF. The CDR3 nucleotides read TGTGCCACCAGTGATGGAGCGGGAGGGGACAATGAGCAGTTCTTC.

Of note for this clonotype: A much larger clone lies one base from this, so it may be a read error. J is TRBJ2-1 and V is TRBV12-3 or TRBV12-4, with D maybe TRBD1 (6 bases). The CDR3 loop spans 16 amino acids. Written as DNA, the CDR3 is TGTGCCAGCAGTTTAAAGGGGGTCAGCTCCTACGATGAGCAGTTCTTC. Translated, it gives CASSLKGVSSYDEQFF.

About this clonotype: One end of the junction varies from germline; a read error may be responsible. J is TRBJ1-3 and V is TRBV2, with D possibly matching TRBD1 (5 bases). Germline V gene sequence: CDR1 SNHLY, CDR2 FYNNEI. CDR3 length: 16 residues. As DNA, the CDR3 is TGTGCCAGCAGTGAACTGGGACCAAAAAACAGAAACACCATGTATTTT. As protein: CASSELGPKNRNTMYF.

This chain connects TRBV29-1 to TRBJ1-1; 8 positions agree with TRBD1. The germline V gene has CDR1 SQVTM and CDR2 ANQGSEA. This CDR3 comprises 14 residues. Trimming cost V 4 bases and J 3 bases; bases outside gene matches: 7. CDR3 in amino acids: CSVVKDRAYTEAFF. The CDR3 nucleotides are TGCAGCGTTGTAAAGGACAGGGCCTACACTGAAGCTTTCTTT. The full variable domain, with the rest looked up from reference TRBV29-1 and TRBJ1-1, is SAVISQKPSRDICQRGTSLTIQCQVDSQVTMMFWYRQQPGQSLTLIATANQGSEATYESGFVIDKFPISRPNLTFSTLTVSNMSPEDSSIYLCSVVKDRAYTEAFFGQGTRLTVV.

With respect to this clonotype: The conserved phenylalanine or tryptophan normally closing the CDR3 is absent here, so this likely arose from a read error. The V gene is TRBV10-3, the J gene TRBJ2-2; either TRBD1 or TRBD2 may fit D (5 bases each). V was trimmed by 6 bases and J by 4 bases, leaving 9 bases between them. CDR3 size: 13 residues. The germline CDR1 and CDR2 sequences are ENHRY and SYGVKD. This chain's CDR3 is CAIRGVLTGELFS. The DNA for the CDR3 is TGTGCCATCAGGGGGGTCCTCACCGGGGAGCTGTTTTCT.

J is TRBJ2-7 and V is TRBV2; the D call may be TRBD1 or TRBD2 (6 bases each). This CDR3 comprises 15 residues. Trimming pared 1 base from V and 2 bases from J, leaving 12 bases between. CDR1 SNHLY and CDR2 FYNNEI come from the germline V gene. The CDR3 region has the DNA TGTGCCAGCAGTGAAGGACGGGGGCCTACCTACGAGCAGTACTTC. It translates to CASSEGRGPTYEQYF.

Only a few counts were recorded for this clonotype. The J gene is TRBJ2-1, the V gene TRBV2; 11 bases are a match to TRBD2. CDR3 length: 15 amino acids. CDR1 is SNHLY and CDR2 is FYNNEI in the germline V gene. V was clipped by 5 bases and J by 6 bases; unmatched bases: 6. Here the CDR3 reads CASSRISGGVNEQFF. DNA for the CDR3: TGTGCCAGCAGTAGAATTAGCGGGGGGGTCAATGAGCAGTTCTTC. Together with reference TRBV2 and TRBJ2-1, the CDR3 gives the full variable domain: EPEVTQTPSHQVTQMGQEVILRCVPISNHLYFYWYRQILGQKVEFLVSFYNNEISEKSEIFDDQFSVERPDGSNFTLKIRSTKLEDSAMYFCASSRISGGVNEQFFGPGTRLTVL.

The rearrangement links TRBV2 to TRBJ2-7; TRBD2 agrees at 9 bases. CDR3 length: 14 amino acids. Germline trimming cut 5 bases from V and 4 bases from J; bases unmatched to any gene: 6. Per germline, CDR1 SNHLY and CDR2 FYNNEI. The CDR3 region is CASSRRGGPYEQYF. CDR3 bases: TGTGCCAGCAGTCGGCGGGGGGGCCCGTACGAGCAGTACTTC.

The chain links TRBV9 to TRBJ2-3; maybe TRBD1 (5 bases). Trimming shortened V by 2 bases and J by 2 bases, and 12 bases separated the two germline ends. The V gene's germline CDR1 is SGDLS and CDR2 YYNGEE. The CDR3 extends over 15 amino acids. CDR3 amino acids: CASSVETENTDTQYF. The CDR3 coding sequence is TGTGCCAGCAGCGTTGAGACAGAGAACACAGATACGCAGTATTTT.

This clonotype has ten or more counts. CDR3 nucleotide sequence: TGTGCCAGCAGCTCGGGTGAGGTAGGGGGAGATACGCAGTATTTT. The encoded protein is CASSSGEVGGDTQYF. V usage is TRBV5-5 and J usage is TRBJ2-3, with a possible D match to TRBD1 (6 bases). Looked up from germline, CDR1 is SGHKS and CDR2 is YYEKEE (reference sequence). Trimming pared 3 bases from V and 5 bases from J, leaving 16 bases between. The CDR3 is made up of 15 amino acids.

Many counts were recorded for this clonotype. The chain joins TRBV5-1 to TRBJ2-3, with D possibly matching TRBD1 (6 bases). The V gene lost 5 bases and the J gene lost 2 bases, with 15 bases spanning the gap. From germline, CDR1 is SGHRS and CDR2 YFSETQ. CDR3 size: 15 residues. The CDR3 loop is CASRSGGPFTDTQYF. CDR3 in DNA: TGCGCCAGCAGATCTGGGGGCCCTTTCACAGATACGCAGTATTTT. The full variable domain, rest sourced from reference TRBV5-1 and TRBJ2-3, is KAGVTQTPRYLIKTRGQQVTLSCSPISGHRSVSWYQQTPGQGLQFLFEYFSETQRNKGNFPGRFSGRQFSNSRSEMNVSTLELGDSALYLCASRSGGPFTDTQYFGPGTRLTVL.

This chain links TRBV18 with TRBJ2-1, with TRBD1 identical over 7 bases. With V trimmed by 3 bases and J by 10 bases, 6 bases remained unmatched. This CDR3 contains 13 residues. Germline V lookup: CDR1 KGHSH, CDR2 LQKENI. In DNA form, the CDR3 reads TGTGCCAGCTCACCCACAGGGGCTTGGGAGCAGTTCTTC. Translated, it gives CASSPTGAWEQFF.

A few counts support this clonotype. CDR3 coding DNA: TGTGCCAGCAGCCCCGGACAGGCTGGAAACACCATATATTTT. Protein: CASSPGQAGNTIYF. This rearrangement joins TRBV28 to TRBJ1-3; 7 bases match TRBD1. This CDR3 spans 14 amino acids. Germline CDR1 and CDR2: MDHEN and SYDVKM. After removal of 6 bases from V and 2 bases from J, the junction contained 4 bases not matched to a gene.

The chain joins TRBV24-1 to TRBJ2-1, with 9 bases matching TRBD2. Losses at the gene ends were 9 bases for V and 9 bases for J; bases not matched to a gene: 5. Germline values: CDR1 KGHDR, CDR2 SFDVKD. This CDR3 spans 12 amino acids. CDR3 in DNA: TGTGCCACCGGTGGAGCGGGAGGTGAGCAGTTCTTC. Amino acids: CATGGAGGEQFF.

This chain joins TRBV18 and TRBJ2-5; TRBD2 matches 12 bases. CDR1 and CDR2 from the germline V gene are KGHSH and LQKENI. The CDR3 has 16 residues. The ends lost 3 bases at V and 5 bases at J; junction bases unmatched: 7. The CDR3 loop reads CASSPILAGGQETQYF. As DNA, the CDR3 is TGTGCCAGCTCACCTATACTAGCGGGGGGCCAGGAGACCCAGTACTTC.

This chain links TRBV2 with TRBJ2-7; D is unresolved. The germline V and J ends were trimmed by 6 bases and 6 bases, with 6 bases remaining between them. The CDR3 sequence is 10 residues long. Germline V gives CDR1 SNHLY, CDR2 FYNNEI. Written as DNA, the CDR3 is TGTGCCAGCAGGGGTATCGAGCAGTACTTC. Translation: CASRGIEQYF.

This clonotype was detected only a few times. This rearrangement joins TRBV2 to TRBJ2-2, with D uncertain. V gave up 7 bases and J gave up 2 bases, with 14 bases separating them. Germline-derived CDR1 and CDR2 are SNHLY and FYNNEI. The CDR3 spans 15 residues. CDR3 region: CASKRIGGNTGELFF. CDR3 in DNA: TGTGCCAGCAAACGCATAGGCGGCAACACCGGGGAGCTGTTTTTT.

For this clonotype: Just one base apart from a much larger clone, this may be a read error. This chain uses TRBV19 with TRBJ1-1; a possible D gene is TRBD1 (5 bases). Trimming pared 6 bases from V and 1 base from J, leaving 15 bases between. Germline values: CDR1 LNHDA, CDR2 SQIVND (reference sequence). This CDR3 has 15 amino acids. CDR3 in DNA: TGTGCCAGTAGGAAGATGTGGGGGGGGAACACTGAAGCTTTCTTT. Its protein product is CASRKMWGGNTEAFF.

This clonotype showed up just a few times. The rearrangement joins TRBV24-1 to TRBJ1-1; D may be TRBD1 (6 bases). Trimming cost V 3 bases and J 7 bases, with 11 bases left between them. Per the germline V gene, CDR1 is KGHDR and CDR2 is SFDVKD. This CDR3 has 13 residues. Here the CDR3 DNA reads TGTGCCACCAGTGATAGCGACAGGAGTGAAGCTTTCTTT. This codes for CATSDSDRSEAFF.

This clonotype was seen ten or more times. The V call is TRBV5-1, the J call TRBJ2-5, with 7 bases that match TRBD2. The CDR3 length is 16 residues. Germline assignment: CDR1 SGHRS and CDR2 YFSETQ. V lost 0 bases, J lost 1 base, and 6 bases stayed unmatched. The CDR3 bases are TGCGCCAGCAGCTTGGAACCCGGGGGGACCCAAGAGACCCAGTACTTC. Translation gives CASSLEPGGTQETQYF.

J is TRBJ2-7 and V is TRBV19, with TRBD2 matching 13 bases. V trimming: 6 bases; J trimming: 0 bases; junction bases outside the gene matches: 2. Germline CDR1 LNHDA, CDR2 SQIVND (reference sequence). This CDR3 comprises 15 residues. In DNA, the CDR3 is TGTGCCAGTAGCCGGACTAGCGGGAGCTCCTACGAGCAGTACTTC. It codes for CASSRTSGSSYEQYF. Together with reference TRBV19 and TRBJ2-7, the CDR3 gives the full variable domain: DGGITQSPKYLFRKEGQNVTLSCEQNLNHDAMYWYRQDPGQGLRLIYYSQIVNDFQKGDIAEGYSVSREKKESFPLTVTSAQKNPTAFYLCASSRTSGSSYEQYFGPGTRLTVT.

Details on this clonotype: The DNA is left out, because the CDR3 cannot be placed on it with certainty; the CDR3 is given as TCRdb lists it. The J gene is TRBJ1-3, the V gene TRBV10-3. CDR1 ENHRY and CDR2 SYGVKD come from the germline V gene. From its first to its last residue, the CDR3 has 15 amino acids. CDR3 protein: CAISPTVASGSTIYF.